This TCR beta chain was identified in a study of CD4 T cells in lung cancer (dated by TCRdb to the late 2010s). With regard to the full study: In the study, blood T cells from NSCLC patients were screened for responses to candidate mutation-encoded neoepitopes, and neoantigen-specific CD4+ T-cell clones and TCRs were isolated. The patients who underwent resection had lung adenocarcinoma or squamous cell carcinoma, were aged 60 to 69 when blood was donated, and were mostly former smokers. The frequency of neoantigen-specific clonotypes in tumor resections, non-adjacent lung and cultured T-cell products was followed using TCRB deep sequencing. Tumor and non-adjacent lung tissue came from a handful of patients undergoing curative-intent resections for stage I-III non-small cell lung cancer. Before blood donation, treatments including platinum chemotherapy had been received by the patients, and nivolumab or pembrolizumab had been received by some of the patients. Broad study findings and their caveats: Rather than memory responses to the cancer, some blood-derived responses might reflect cross-reactivity or in vitro priming of naive T cells.

The CDR3 numbers 18 residues from cysteine through phenylalanine. The read is trimmed to its CDR3 DNA, 54 bases read in frame from base 1. Non-adjacent lung tissue was collected from the same resection as far as possible from the malignant lesion, at least 3 cm away. Receptor libraries were prepared by the immunoSEQ multiplex PCR assay. DNA was isolated with Qiagen DNeasy or QIAamp micro DNA kits and TCRB sequenced with the Adaptive Biotechnology human TCRB sequencing kit. TCRB libraries were sequenced on an Illumina MiSeq. The paper's data handling went like this. TCRB sequence data were analyzed using the kit provider's software, and tumor enrichment of clonotype templates was assessed with Fisher's exact test. TCRdb provides this immuneACCESS table in a form limited to in-frame rearrangements. Some clones are lacking; in checked studies, under half of them reflect an unresolved V gene, and why the rest are absent is not known. V, J and clone size derive from that table, while D and trimming were established from the DNA sequence. The sample table shows approximately 10,000 clones, and over 60% are seen once. Together, the top ten hold just over 15% of the sample.

A word on this clone: Its recognized antigen is unknown. Per-nucleotide qualities are absent, and no much larger clonotype sits a single base away.

Source material: normal lung tissue taken away from the tumor. The TCR was taken from a man aged 55-75 years with non-small cell lung cancer. This sequence uses TRBV21-1 and TRBJ2-3; the tabulated D call, TRBD2, remains unverified against the DNA. TRBV21-1 is termed a pseudogene. The DNA reads TGTGCCAGCAACAATCAGATGGCAGGACTAGCAATCTCAGATACGCAGTATTTT. It specifies CASNNQMAGLAISDTQYF.